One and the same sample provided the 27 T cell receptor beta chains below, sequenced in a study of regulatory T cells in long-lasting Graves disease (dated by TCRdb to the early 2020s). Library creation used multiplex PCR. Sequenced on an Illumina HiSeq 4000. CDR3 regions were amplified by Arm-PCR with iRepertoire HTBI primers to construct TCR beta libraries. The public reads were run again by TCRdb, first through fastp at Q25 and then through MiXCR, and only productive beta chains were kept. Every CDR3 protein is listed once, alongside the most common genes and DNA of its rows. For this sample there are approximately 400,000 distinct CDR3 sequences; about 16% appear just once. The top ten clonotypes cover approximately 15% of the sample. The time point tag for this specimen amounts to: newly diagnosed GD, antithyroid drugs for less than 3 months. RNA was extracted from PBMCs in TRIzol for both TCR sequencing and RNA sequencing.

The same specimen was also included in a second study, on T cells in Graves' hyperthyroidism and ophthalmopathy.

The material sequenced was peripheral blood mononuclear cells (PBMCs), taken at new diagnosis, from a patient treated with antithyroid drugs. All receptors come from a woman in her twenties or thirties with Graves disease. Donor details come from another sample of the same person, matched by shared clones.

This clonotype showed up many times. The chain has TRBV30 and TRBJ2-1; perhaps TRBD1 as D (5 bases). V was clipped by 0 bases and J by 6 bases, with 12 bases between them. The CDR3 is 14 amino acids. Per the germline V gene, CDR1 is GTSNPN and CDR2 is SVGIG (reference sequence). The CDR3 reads CAWSVRGRGNEQFF. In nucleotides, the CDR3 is TGTGCCTGGAGTGTAAGGGGCCGTGGCAATGAGCAGTTCTTC. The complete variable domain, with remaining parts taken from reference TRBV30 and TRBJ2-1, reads SQTIHQWPATLVQPVGSPLSLECTVEGTSNPNLYWYRQAAGRGLQLLFYSVGIGQISSEVPQNLSASRPQDRQFILSSKKLLLSDSGFYLCAWSVRGRGNEQFFGPGTRLTVL.

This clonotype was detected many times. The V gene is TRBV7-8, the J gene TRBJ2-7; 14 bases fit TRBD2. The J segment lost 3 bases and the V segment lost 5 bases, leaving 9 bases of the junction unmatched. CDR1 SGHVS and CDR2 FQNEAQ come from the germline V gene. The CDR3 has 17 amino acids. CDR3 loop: CASSPRLAGGPDYEQYF. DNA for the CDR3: TGTGCCAGCAGCCCAAGACTAGCGGGAGGGCCAGACTACGAGCAGTACTTC.

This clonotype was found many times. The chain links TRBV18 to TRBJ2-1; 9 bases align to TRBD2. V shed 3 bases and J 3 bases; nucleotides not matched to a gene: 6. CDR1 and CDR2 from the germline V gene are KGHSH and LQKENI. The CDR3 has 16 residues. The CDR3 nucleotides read TGTGCCAGCTCACCCAAGACTAGCGGAAGCTACAATGAGCAGTTCTTC. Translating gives CASSPKTSGSYNEQFF.

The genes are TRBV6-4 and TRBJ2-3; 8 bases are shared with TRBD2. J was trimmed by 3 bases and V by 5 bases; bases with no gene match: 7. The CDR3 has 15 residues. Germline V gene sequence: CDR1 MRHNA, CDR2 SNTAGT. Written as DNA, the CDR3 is TGTGCCAGCAGTTACATCGGGACTAGTACAGATACGCAGTATTTT. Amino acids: CASSYIGTSTDTQYF.

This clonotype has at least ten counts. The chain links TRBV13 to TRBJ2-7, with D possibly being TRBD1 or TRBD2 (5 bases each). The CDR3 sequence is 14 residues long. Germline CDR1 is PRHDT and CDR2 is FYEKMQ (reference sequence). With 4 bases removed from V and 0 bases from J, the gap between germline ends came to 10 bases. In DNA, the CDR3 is TGTGCCAGCAGCTGGGGGACCGCCTCCTACGAGCAGTACTTC. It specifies CASSWGTASYEQYF.

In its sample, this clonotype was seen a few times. The CDR3 reads CASSPDFNEQFF. The CDR3 region has the DNA TGTGCCAGCAGCCCAGACTTCAATGAGCAGTTCTTC. The V and J genes are TRBV9 and TRBJ2-1; D unresolved. Germline V gene lookup returns CDR1 SGDLS and CDR2 YYNGEE. V shed 4 bases and J shed 6 bases, with 8 bases lying between them. The CDR3 has 12 residues.

The CDR3 DNA sequence: TGTGCCAGCAGCGGATCAGGGGGCCGGGAGACCCAGTACTTC. Amino acids: CASSGSGGRETQYF. The J gene is TRBJ2-1, the V gene TRBV7-9; 8 positions agree with TRBD1. The assigned J gene may be wrong: the sequence end matches TRBJ2-5 better. CDR3 length: 14 residues. CDR1 SEHNR and CDR2 FQNEAQ come from the germline V gene (reference sequence).

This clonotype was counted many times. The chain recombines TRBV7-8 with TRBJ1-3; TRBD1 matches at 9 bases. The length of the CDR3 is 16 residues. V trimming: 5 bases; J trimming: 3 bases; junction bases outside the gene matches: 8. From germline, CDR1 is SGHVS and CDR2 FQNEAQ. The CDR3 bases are TGTGCCAGCAGCACCCGGGACAGGGTTGTTGGAAACACCATATATTTT. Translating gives CASSTRDRVVGNTIYF. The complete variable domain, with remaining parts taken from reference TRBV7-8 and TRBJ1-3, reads GAGVSQSPRYKVAKRGQDVALRCDPISGHVSLFWYQQALGQGPEFLTYFQNEAQLDKSGLPSDRFFAERPEGSVSTLKIQRTQQEDSAVYLCASSTRDRVVGNTIYFGEGSWLTVV.

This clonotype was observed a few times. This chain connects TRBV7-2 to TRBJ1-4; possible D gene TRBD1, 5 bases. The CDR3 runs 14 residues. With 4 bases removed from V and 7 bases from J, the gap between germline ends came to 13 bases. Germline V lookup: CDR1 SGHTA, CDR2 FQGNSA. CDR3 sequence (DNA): TGTGCCAGCAGCTCGGGGCATTCGACTGAAAAACTGTTTTTT. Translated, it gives CASSSGHSTEKLFF.

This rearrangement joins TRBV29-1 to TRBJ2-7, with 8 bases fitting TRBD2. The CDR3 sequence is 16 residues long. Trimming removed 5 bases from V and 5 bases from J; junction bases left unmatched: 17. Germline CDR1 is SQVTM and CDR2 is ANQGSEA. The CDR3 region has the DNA TGCAGCGTTACACGGGAGGGGCCAGGGGACTTTGACGAGCAGTACTTC. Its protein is CSVTREGPGDFDEQYF.

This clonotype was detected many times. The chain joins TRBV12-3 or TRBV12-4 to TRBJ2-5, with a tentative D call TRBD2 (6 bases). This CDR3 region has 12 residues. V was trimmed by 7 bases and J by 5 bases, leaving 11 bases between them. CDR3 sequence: CASKVSGETQYF. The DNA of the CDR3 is TGTGCCAGCAAAGTCAGCGGGGAGACCCAGTACTTC.

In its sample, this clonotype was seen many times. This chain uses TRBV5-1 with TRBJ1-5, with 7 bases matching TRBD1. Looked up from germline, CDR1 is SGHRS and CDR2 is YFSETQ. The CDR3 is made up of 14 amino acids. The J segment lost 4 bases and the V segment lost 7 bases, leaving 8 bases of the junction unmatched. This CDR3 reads CASSPTTGNQPQHF. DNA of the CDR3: TGCGCCAGCTCTCCTACGACAGGGAATCAGCCCCAGCATTTT.

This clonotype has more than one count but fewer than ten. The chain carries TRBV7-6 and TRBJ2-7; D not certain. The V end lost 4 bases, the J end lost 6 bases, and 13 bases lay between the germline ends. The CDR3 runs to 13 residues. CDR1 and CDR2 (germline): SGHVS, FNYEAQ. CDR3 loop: CASSSSPVSEQYF. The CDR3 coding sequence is TGTGCCAGCAGCTCTAGTCCAGTCTCCGAGCAGTACTTC.

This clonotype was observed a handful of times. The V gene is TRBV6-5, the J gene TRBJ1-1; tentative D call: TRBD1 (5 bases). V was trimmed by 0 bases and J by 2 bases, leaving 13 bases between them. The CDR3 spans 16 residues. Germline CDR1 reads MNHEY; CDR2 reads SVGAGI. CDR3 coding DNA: TGTGCCAGCAGTTACTCCATGGGACGGCTTAACACTGAAGCTTTCTTT. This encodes CASSYSMGRLNTEAFF.

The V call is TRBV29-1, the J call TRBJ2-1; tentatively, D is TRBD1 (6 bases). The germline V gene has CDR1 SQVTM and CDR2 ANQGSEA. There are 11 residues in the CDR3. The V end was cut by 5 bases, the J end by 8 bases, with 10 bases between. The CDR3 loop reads CSVTGWDEQFF. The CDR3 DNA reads TGCAGCGTTACAGGGTGGGATGAGCAGTTCTTC.

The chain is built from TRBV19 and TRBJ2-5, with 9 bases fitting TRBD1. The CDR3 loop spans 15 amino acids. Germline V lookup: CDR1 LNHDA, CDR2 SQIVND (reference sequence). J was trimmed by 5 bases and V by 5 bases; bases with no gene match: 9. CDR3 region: CASSGRQGGFETQYF. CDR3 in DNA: TGTGCCAGTAGTGGACGACAGGGGGGTTTTGAGACCCAGTACTTC.

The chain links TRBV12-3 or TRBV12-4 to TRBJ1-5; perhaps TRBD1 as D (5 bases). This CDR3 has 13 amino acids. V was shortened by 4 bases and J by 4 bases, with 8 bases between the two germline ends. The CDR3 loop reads CASSSGLNQPQHF. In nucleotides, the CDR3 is TGTGCCAGCAGTTCGGGGCTTAATCAGCCCCAGCATTTT.

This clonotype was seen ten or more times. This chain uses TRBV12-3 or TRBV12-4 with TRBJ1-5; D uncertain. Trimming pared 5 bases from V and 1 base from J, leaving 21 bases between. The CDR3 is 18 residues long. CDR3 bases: TGTGCCAGCAGTACCGGGGAGACTGTCTACTCAAGCAATCAGCCCCAGCATTTT. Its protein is CASSTGETVYSSNQPQHF.

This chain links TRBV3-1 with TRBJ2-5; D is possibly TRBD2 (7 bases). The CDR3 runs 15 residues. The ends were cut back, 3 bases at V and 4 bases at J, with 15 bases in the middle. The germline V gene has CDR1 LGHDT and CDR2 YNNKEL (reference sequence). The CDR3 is CASSQRGGGIETQYF. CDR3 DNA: TGTGCCAGCAGCCAGAGGGGGGGGGGTATAGAGACCCAGTACTTC.

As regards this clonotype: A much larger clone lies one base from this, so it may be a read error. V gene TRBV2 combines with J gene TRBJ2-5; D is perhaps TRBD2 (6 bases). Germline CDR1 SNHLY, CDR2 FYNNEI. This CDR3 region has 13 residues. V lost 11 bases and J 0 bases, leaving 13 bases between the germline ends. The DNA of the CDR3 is TGTGCCGGCACGGGGGAGTACCAAGAGACCCAGTACTTC. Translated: CAGTGEYQETQYF.

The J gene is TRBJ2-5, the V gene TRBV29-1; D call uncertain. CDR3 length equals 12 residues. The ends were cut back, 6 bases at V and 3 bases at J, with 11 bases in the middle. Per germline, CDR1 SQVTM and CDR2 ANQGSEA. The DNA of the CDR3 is TGCAGCGTACCGTGGTGGGAAGAGACCCAGTACTTC. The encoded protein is CSVPWWEETQYF.

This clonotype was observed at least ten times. CDR3 in DNA: TGTGCCAGCAGCTTAGGGACTTCGGTAGGCGAGCAGTACTTC. This codes for CASSLGTSVGEQYF. The V gene is TRBV11-2, the J gene TRBJ2-7; a possible D gene is TRBD2 (5 bases). Trimming took 1 base from V and 6 from J, leaving 13 bases between them. Germline CDR1 SGHAT, CDR2 FQNNGV. The CDR3 is made up of 14 amino acids.

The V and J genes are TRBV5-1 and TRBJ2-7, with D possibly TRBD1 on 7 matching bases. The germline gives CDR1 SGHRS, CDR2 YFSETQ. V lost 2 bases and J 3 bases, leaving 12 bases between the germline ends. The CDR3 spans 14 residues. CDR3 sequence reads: CASSFGGGNYEQYF. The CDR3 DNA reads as TGCGCCAGCAGCTTCGGAGGGGGCAACTACGAGCAGTACTTC.

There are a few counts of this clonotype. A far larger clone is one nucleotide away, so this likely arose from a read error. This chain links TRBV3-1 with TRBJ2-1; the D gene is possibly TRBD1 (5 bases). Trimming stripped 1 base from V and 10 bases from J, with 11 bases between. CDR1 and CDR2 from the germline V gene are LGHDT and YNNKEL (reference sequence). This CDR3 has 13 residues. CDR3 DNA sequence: TGTGCCAGCAGCCAAGGACAGTCCTACGAGCAGTTCTTC. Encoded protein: CASSQGQSYEQFF.

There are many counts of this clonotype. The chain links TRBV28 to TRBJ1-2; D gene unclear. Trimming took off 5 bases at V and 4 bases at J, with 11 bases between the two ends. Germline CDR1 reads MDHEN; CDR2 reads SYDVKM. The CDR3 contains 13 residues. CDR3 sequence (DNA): TGTGCCAGCAGTCCCTCCATTCTCTATGGCTACACCTTC. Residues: CASSPSILYGYTF.

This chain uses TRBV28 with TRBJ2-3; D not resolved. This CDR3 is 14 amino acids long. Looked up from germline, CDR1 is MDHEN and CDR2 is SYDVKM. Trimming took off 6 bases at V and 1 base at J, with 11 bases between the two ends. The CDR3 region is CASRGGFGTDTQYF. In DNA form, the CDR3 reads TGTGCCAGCAGAGGTGGTTTTGGCACAGATACGCAGTATTTT.

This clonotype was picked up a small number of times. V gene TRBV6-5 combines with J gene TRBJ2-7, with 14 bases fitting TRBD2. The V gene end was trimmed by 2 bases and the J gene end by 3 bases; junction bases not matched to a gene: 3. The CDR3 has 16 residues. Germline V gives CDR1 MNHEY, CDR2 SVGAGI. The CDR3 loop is CASSYRGLAGDYEQYF. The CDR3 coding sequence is TGTGCCAGCAGTTACAGGGGACTAGCGGGGGACTACGAGCAGTACTTC.